This T cell receptor (beta chain) originates from a study of T cell responses to AZD1222 COVID-19 vaccine (dated by TCRdb to about 2021). Some background on the complete study: TCR sequencing was performed for roughly 250 trial participants, of whom 200 to 220 were given two doses of AZD1222 and some 25 were given two doses of MenACWY control vaccine. Trial participants were enrolled by age into subgroups of 18-55, 56-69 and 70-plus years, and about 150, 27 and 61 TCR-sequenced participants, respectively, were included in these subgroups.

What the time point label conveys for this sample: about 28 days (+/-7) after the second vaccine dose. AZD1222 recipients whose second dose came at about 4 weeks and those whose second dose came at about 12 weeks were combined into one group, since spike-specific TCR depth and breadth did not differ between the two schedules. Samples from vaccinated people were obtained from the UK trials COV001 and COV002, which included a single-blind randomized controlled phase 2/3 trial of AZD1222 (ChAdOx1 nCoV-19) in healthy adults. Trial participant PBMC samples were collected at day 0 and day 28 after the second dose for TCRbeta chain sequencing. With respect to this clone: The specificity of this receptor is unknown. No much larger clone is present one base from it, and per-base qualities are unavailable.

The CDR3 regions of human TCRbeta chains were analyzed by immunosequencing. The authors' analysis ran thus. Repertoire TCRs were checked for matches against a reference library of SARS-CoV-2-specific TCRs that had been generated using the MIRA antigen-specificity platform. Breadth meant the fraction of unique TCRs that were SARS-CoV-2-associated, whereas depth meant the fraction of total T cells that were SARS-CoV-2-associated. Each spike-specific TCR was assigned to its reactive spike region and to a CD4 or CD8 class using the MIRA data. Log10-transformed breadth and depth values were compared by one-way ANOVA with Sidak's multiple comparisons tests. Entries here come from immuneACCESS through TCRdb and include only in-frame sequences with V and J called. Some clones fail to appear in such tables; in the studies checked, an unresolved V gene covers under half of the shortfall, and the cause of the remainder is unknown. Clonal size and the V and J genes are those of that table, whereas D and trimming came from the DNA. The sample profile shows about 150,000 clones; about 86% of them were found once. The ten top clones hold about 4.9% of the sample.

Study-wide conclusions, independent of this receptor: Conclusions about previously exposed vaccinees are limited because only a handful of AZD1222 recipients were SARS-CoV-2 seropositive at baseline. Participants were mostly white British, with more females than males. The authors suggested clonal diversity may have been underestimated. Reportedly, close to half of the unique spike-specific TCRs recognized epitopes lying outside the regions that are mutated in the B.1.351 and B.1.1.7 variants. The whole spike protein was spanned by vaccine-associated CD4 TCRs, and dominant responses were seen in regions 160-218 and 743-854. No day 14 peak-response samples were available, so repertoires were characterized only after the peak T cell response. The 56-69-year group was small, and its depth increase did not reach significance, likely because of low power. A significant rise in spike-specific TCR breadth and depth was observed after two AZD1222 doses relative to day 0 and relative to MenACWY recipients.

Counted from cysteine to phenylalanine, this CDR3 has 15 amino acids. The CDR3 DNA has 45 bases and is translated from base 1. V ends up 5 bases short and J 1 base short, with an unmatched junction base count of 7. CDR1 KGHSH and CDR2 LQKENI are derived from the germline V gene. The source is an adult who received the AZD1222 COVID-19 vaccine. The rearranged segments are TRBV18 and TRBJ1-1; 7 bases in the middle match TRBD1. Source: peripheral blood, taken 28 days after the second AZD1222 dose. Read as DNA, the sequence is TGTGCCAGCTCAGCAGACCAGGGGGGGAACACTGAAGCTTTCTTT. Its protein reads: CASSADQGGNTEAFF. Where the CDR3 stops, the reference TRBV18 and TRBJ1-1 genes take over; the full variable domain is NAGVMQNPRHLVRRRGQEARLRCSPMKGHSHVYWYRQLPEEGLKFMVYLQKENIIDESGMPKERFSAEFPKEGPSILRIQQVVRGDSAAYFCASSADQGGNTEAFFGQGTRLTVV.